This TCR beta chain is from a study of blood T cell repertoires in COVID-19. CDR3 length: 14 residues. In the authors' methods: Reference gene primer amplification yielded estimated nucleated cell counts. TCRdb's table, derived via immunoSEQ multiplex PCR, lists solely in-frame clones and lacks some. That table furnishes V, J and clone size, whereas the DNA furnished D and trimming. The table lists around 310,000 clones, 75% to 90% of them singletons. Cohorts were based on clinical histories the participants reported. Donors of Cohort 3 who recovered were those that had two negative PCRs, clearance, or symptom resolution.

This chain uses TRBV21-1 with TRBJ2-7; TRBD2 is the table's D call, not checked against the DNA. TRBV21-1 is a documented pseudogene. The sequenced material came from PBMCs or T cells enriched from blood (not recorded which). The sequence came from a woman in her thirties or forties who had recovered from COVID-19. The CDR3 nucleotides are TGTGCCACCCGAGGGACTAGCGGAACCTACGAGCAGTACTTC. It encodes CATRGTSGTYEQYF.